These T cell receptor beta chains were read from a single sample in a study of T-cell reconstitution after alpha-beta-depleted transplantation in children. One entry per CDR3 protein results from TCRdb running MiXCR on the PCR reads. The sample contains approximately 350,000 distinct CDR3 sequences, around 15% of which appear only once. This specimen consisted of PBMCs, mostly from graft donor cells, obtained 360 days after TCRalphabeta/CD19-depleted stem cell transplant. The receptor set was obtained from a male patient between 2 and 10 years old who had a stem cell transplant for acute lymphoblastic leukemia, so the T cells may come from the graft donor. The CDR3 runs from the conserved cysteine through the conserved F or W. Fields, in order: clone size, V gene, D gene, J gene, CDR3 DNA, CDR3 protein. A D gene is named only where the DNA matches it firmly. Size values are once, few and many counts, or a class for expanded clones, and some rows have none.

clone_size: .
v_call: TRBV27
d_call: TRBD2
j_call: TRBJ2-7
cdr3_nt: TGTGCCAGCAGTCCGACAACTAGCGGGACATATAACGAGCAGTACTTC
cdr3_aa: CASSPTTSGTYNEQYF

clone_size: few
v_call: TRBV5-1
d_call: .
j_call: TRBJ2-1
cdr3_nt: TGCGCCAGCAGCTTGGGTAGTCTTCTAAACAATGAGCAGTTCTTC
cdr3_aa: CASSLGSLLNNEQFF

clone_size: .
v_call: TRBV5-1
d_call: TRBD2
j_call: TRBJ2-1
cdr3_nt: TGCGCCAGCAGCGGGACCGGACTAGCGGGAGTCGATGAGCAGTTCTTC
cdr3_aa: CASSGTGLAGVDEQFF

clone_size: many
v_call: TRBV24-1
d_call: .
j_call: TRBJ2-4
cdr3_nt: TGTGCCACCAGTGATCTGGACTACGGAAACATTCAGTACTTC
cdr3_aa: CATSDLDYGNIQYF

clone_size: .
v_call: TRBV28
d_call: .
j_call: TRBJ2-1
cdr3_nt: TGTGCCAGCAGTTCCCAGTTCAATGAGCAGTTCTTC
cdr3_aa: CASSSQFNEQFF

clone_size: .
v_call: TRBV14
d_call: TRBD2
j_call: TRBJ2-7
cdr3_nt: TGTGCCAGCAGCCAAGGATCGTTCGGGACTAGGCGCTACGAGCAGTACTTC
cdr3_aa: CASSQGSFGTRRYEQYF

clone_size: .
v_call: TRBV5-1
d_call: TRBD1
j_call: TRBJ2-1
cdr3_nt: TGCGCCAGCAGCTTGGGGGACAGCCAAGATAATGAGCAGTTCTTC
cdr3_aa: CASSLGDSQDNEQFF

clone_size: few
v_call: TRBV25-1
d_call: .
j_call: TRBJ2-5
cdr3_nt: TGTGCCAGCAGTGAATATTCTACGAGGGGGGAGACCCAGTACTTC
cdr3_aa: CASSEYSTRGETQYF

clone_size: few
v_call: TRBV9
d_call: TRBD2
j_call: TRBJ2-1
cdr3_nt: TGTGCCAGCAACGTAGGCCCCCCTCAGGCGGGAGTCCAGTATAAGCAGTTCTTC
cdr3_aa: CASNVGPPQAGVQYKQFF

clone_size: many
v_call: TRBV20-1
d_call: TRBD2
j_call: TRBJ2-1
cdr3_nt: TGCAGTGCTTTTTTACTAGCGGGGGGGAATGAGCAGTTCTTC
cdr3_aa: CSAFLLAGGNEQFF